This passage covers 31 T cell receptor beta chains from one sample sequenced in a study of blood T cells in healthy people across ages. A sample-barcoded 5' primer and a J-beta primer mix were used in a second PCR of about 7 to 12 cycles. TCRdb itself ran the 5' RACE reads through MiXCR, one entry per CDR3 protein. The sample has roughly 500,000 distinct CDR3 sequences; approximately 25% are singletons. The data also belong to a second study, concerning T cells of mothers and their children.

Specimen: blood. The receptors were gathered from a boy aged 5 to 17 in good health.

The chain links TRBV9 to TRBJ2-3; 8 nucleotides align to TRBD2. In germline, CDR1 is SGDLS, CDR2 YYNGEE. The trim removed 4 bases at V and 5 bases at J, leaving 9 bases unmatched. The CDR3 is 15 residues long. The CDR3 DNA follows: TGTGCCAGCAGCAATGGCGGGGGGAACGAAGATACGCAGTATTTT. Its protein is CASSNGGGNEDTQYF.

This clonotype occurred many times. CDR3 DNA: TGTGCCAGCAGGCAGACAGGGCAGGGAGAGACCCAGTACTTC. It is translated as CASRQTGQGETQYF. The rearrangement uses TRBV7-9 and TRBJ2-5, with 7 bases that match TRBD1. The J segment lost 4 bases and the V segment lost 6 bases, leaving 8 bases of the junction unmatched. The CDR3 extends over 14 amino acids. CDR1 is SEHNR, CDR2 FQNEAQ, per germline (reference sequence).

The genes are TRBV6-1 and TRBJ1-3; D remains unclear. Germline V lookup: CDR1 MNHNS, CDR2 SASEGT. V was pared by 2 bases and J by 0 bases, with 11 bases between. The CDR3 loop spans 16 amino acids. The CDR3 spells CASSETRFGSGNTIYF. Written as DNA, the CDR3 is TGTGCCAGCAGTGAAACGAGATTTGGCTCTGGAAACACCATATATTTT.

V and J are TRBV19 and TRBJ2-1, with 8 bases aligning to TRBD1. CDR3 size: 14 residues. CDR1 LNHDA and CDR2 SQIVND come from the germline V gene (reference sequence). The V gene end was trimmed by 3 bases and the J gene end by 9 bases; junction bases not matched to a gene: 7. The CDR3, as DNA: TGTGCCAGTAGTATCGAAGACAGGGGTGGTGAGCAGTTCTTC. This encodes CASSIEDRGGEQFF.

This clonotype was found a few times. The gene calls are TRBV28 and TRBJ2-7; no clear D. The CDR3 loop spans 16 amino acids. V lost 2 bases and J 4 bases, leaving 18 bases between the germline ends. CDR1 and CDR2 (germline): MDHEN, SYDVKM. The chain's CDR3 is CASSLDGLPIPYEQYF. Here the CDR3 DNA reads TGTGCCAGCAGTTTAGACGGGCTTCCAATCCCATACGAGCAGTACTTC.

A few counts support this clonotype. The chain recombines TRBV4-1 with TRBJ2-3; 7 nucleotides line up with TRBD2. Germline V gene data show CDR1 as MGHRA and CDR2 as YSYEKL. V lost 4 bases, J lost 2 bases, and 12 bases stayed unmatched. The CDR3 runs to 17 residues. The CDR3 here is CASSPPWEAGSTDTQYF. The CDR3 nucleotides read TGCGCCAGCAGCCCCCCCTGGGAAGCGGGATCCACAGATACGCAGTATTTT.

V is TRBV29-1 and J is TRBJ2-7; TRBD2 matches 7 bases. The CDR3 length is 12 residues. Unmatched junction bases numbered 5, after V lost 4 bases and J lost 5 bases. The V gene's germline CDR1 is SQVTM and CDR2 ANQGSEA. Written as DNA, the CDR3 is TGCAGCGTTGGGTCAAGCGGGAACGAGCAGTACTTC. Amino acid sequence: CSVGSSGNEQYF.

A few counts support this clonotype. V and J are TRBV4-3 and TRBJ2-7, with D perhaps assigned TRBD1 or TRBD2 (6 bases each). Trimming took 4 bases from V and 5 from J, leaving 21 bases between them. This CDR3 spans 16 amino acids. The V gene's germline CDR1 is LGHNA and CDR2 YSLEER. In nucleotides, the CDR3 is TGCGCCAGCAGCCGCTTCACACAGGGAGGTTCGAACGAGCAGTACTTC. This sequence encodes CASSRFTQGGSNEQYF.

This clonotype is a singleton in its sample. Here the CDR3 DNA reads TGTGCCAGCAGTTTATGGGGTCTTGGGACCCAGTACTTC. It translates to CASSLWGLGTQYF. J is TRBJ2-5 and V is TRBV28; unclear D gene. The CDR3 covers 13 residues. Germline values: CDR1 MDHEN, CDR2 SYDVKM. Trimming took 0 bases from V and 7 from J, leaving 9 bases between them.

This clonotype was counted between two and nine times. This chain joins TRBV3-1 and TRBJ2-5; D is unclear. The end of the DNA aligns better with TRBJ2-7, so the J call may be wrong. The CDR3 is 16 amino acids. Germline loops: CDR1 LGHDT, CDR2 YNNKEL (reference sequence). CDR3 loop: CASSQDPRISSYEQYF. The CDR3 nucleotides read TGTGCCAGCAGCCAAGATCCTAGGATTAGCTCCTACGAGCAGTACTTC.

CDR3 sequence (DNA): TGTGCCAGCAGTTTCGAACAGGGGGACGTCTACAATGAGCAGTTCTTC. The encoded protein is CASSFEQGDVYNEQFF. The rearrangement joins TRBV27 to TRBJ2-1; TRBD1 matches 8 bases. The trim removed 3 bases at V and 3 bases at J, leaving 7 bases unmatched. The CDR3 is 16 residues long. Per the germline V gene, CDR1 is MNHEY and CDR2 is SMNVEV (reference sequence).

This clonotype has only a few counts. The chain uses TRBV5-1 and TRBJ2-4; D call uncertain. Per germline, CDR1 SGHRS and CDR2 YFSETQ. V was shortened by 4 bases and J by 1 base, with 15 bases between the two germline ends. CDR3 length: 16 residues. The CDR3 DNA reads TGCGCCAGCAGCACCCCGAGTACTGGGGCCAAAAACATTCAGTACTTC. It is translated as CASSTPSTGAKNIQYF.

This clonotype came up a few times. The V and J genes are TRBV7-9 and TRBJ2-3; D remains unclear. CDR1 and CDR2 from the germline V gene are SEHNR and FQNEAQ (reference sequence). V was shortened by 1 base and J by 5 bases, with 7 bases between the two germline ends. The CDR3 consists of 13 residues. The CDR3 DNA sequence: TGTGCCAGCAGCTTAGTTACGGAAGATACGCAGTATTTT. Its translation is CASSLVTEDTQYF.

V usage is TRBV5-1 and J usage is TRBJ2-1, with TRBD2 identical over 9 bases. This CDR3 spans 14 amino acids. CDR1 SGHRS and CDR2 YFSETQ come from the germline V gene. V lost 8 bases, J lost 1 base, and 4 bases stayed unmatched. The CDR3 DNA reads TGCGCCAGTTTAGCGGGAGAATCCTACAATGAGCAGTTCTTC. Translation: CASLAGESYNEQFF.

V usage is TRBV6-2 or TRBV6-3 and J usage is TRBJ2-1, with TRBD2 as a possible D gene (6 bases). Germline CDR1 and CDR2: MNHEY and SVGEGT. The CDR3 spans 16 residues. V shed 6 bases and J shed 0 bases, with 15 bases lying between them. The CDR3 bases are TGTGCCAGCAGCCCAGCTCGGGGGAGCTCCTACAATGAGCAGTTCTTC. Translated: CASSPARGSSYNEQFF.

The chain couples TRBV21-1 to TRBJ1-5. TRBV21-1 is shown as a pseudogene. The CDR3 consists of 13 residues. Written as DNA, the CDR3 is TGTGCCAGCATTGGAAGGCTGGCTCAGCCCCAGCATTTT. Residues: CASIGRLAQPQHF.

The genes are TRBV11-2 and TRBJ1-2; D call uncertain. Germline CDR1 is SGHAT and CDR2 is FQNNGV. Between the trimmed V and J ends, which lost 0 bases and 4 bases, there was a span of 15 bases. CDR3 size: 16 residues. In DNA, the CDR3 is TGTGCCAGCAGCTTAGATTCGGGTCAAGGTGGCTATGGCTACACCTTC. It translates to CASSLDSGQGGYGYTF.

The CDR3 nucleotides read TGTGCCAGCAGCTCATCACCGGGAGGCTACACCTTC. Amino acid sequence: CASSSSPGGYTF. The chain joins TRBV7-2 to TRBJ1-2; D unclear. V was cut by 4 bases and J by 8 bases, with 11 bases left in between. The CDR3 covers 12 residues. Germline-derived CDR1 and CDR2 are SGHTA and FQGNSA.

This clonotype was recorded at least ten times. The chain is built from TRBV4-3 and TRBJ2-3; the match to TRBD2 covers 11 bases. CDR1 is LGHNA, CDR2 YSLEER, per germline. The CDR3 covers 16 residues. V lost 0 bases and J lost 5; bases outside the gene matches: 4. CDR3 sequence (DNA): TGCGCCAGCAGCCAAGATTGGCTAGCGGGGGGAGATACGCAGTATTTT. Translated, it gives CASSQDWLAGGDTQYF.

There are many counts of this clonotype. At one boundary the junction diverges from the germline segment, which might be a read error. The CDR3 reads CASSLSRGRLNEQYF. In nucleotides, the CDR3 is TGTGCTAGCAGCTTAAGCAGGGGGCGATTAAACGAGCAGTACTTC. The chain carries TRBV7-7 and TRBJ2-7; the match to TRBD1 covers 8 bases. CDR3 length equals 15 residues. Looked up from germline, CDR1 is SSHAT and CDR2 is FNYEAQ (reference sequence).

The sample holds a few counts of this clonotype. At one end, the junction sequence differs from germline, possibly due to a read error. The gene calls are TRBV12-3 or TRBV12-4 and TRBJ1-4; D gene unclear. The CDR3 covers 12 residues. CDR3 nucleotide sequence: TGTGTCAGCAGTGGATACAATGAAAAACTGTTTTTT. Protein sequence: CVSSGYNEKLFF.

The chain joins TRBV11-2 to TRBJ2-2; 12 nucleotides line up with TRBD1. This CDR3 is 16 amino acids long. Per the germline V gene, CDR1 is SGHAT and CDR2 is FQNNGV. Losses at the gene ends were 4 bases for V and 4 bases for J; bases not matched to a gene: 4. The CDR3 coding sequence is TGTGCCAGCAGCTGGGGACAGGGGGCTATCACCGGGGAGCTGTTTTTT. This translates into CASSWGQGAITGELFF.

Only a few counts were recorded for this clonotype. The rearrangement links TRBV11-2 to TRBJ1-2; TRBD1 is a possible D gene (5 bases). Trimming pared 2 bases from V and 2 bases from J, leaving 9 bases between. The germline gives CDR1 SGHAT, CDR2 FQNNGV. This CDR3 comprises 14 residues. The CDR3 region is CASSLQGTNYGYTF. For the CDR3, the DNA is TGTGCCAGCAGCTTACAGGGTACAAACTATGGCTACACCTTC.

The J gene is TRBJ2-5, the V gene TRBV10-3, with TRBD2 matching 8 bases. The J call may be mistaken, given a closer DNA end match to TRBJ2-1. Germline V lookup: CDR1 ENHRY, CDR2 SYGVKD. This CDR3 contains 13 residues. The CDR3 here is CAINREGYNEQFF. In DNA form, the CDR3 reads TGTGCCATCAATCGGGAGGGTTACAATGAGCAGTTCTTC.

This sequence joins TRBV20-1 and TRBJ1-2; TRBD1 matches 9 bases. The germline V gene has CDR1 DFQATT and CDR2 SNEGSKA (reference sequence). The trim removed 5 bases at V and 8 bases at J, leaving 9 bases unmatched. The CDR3 has 13 amino acids. The CDR3 coding sequence is TGCAGTGCTCCGGGACAGGGAGGCGGCGGCTACACCTTC. Its translation is CSAPGQGGGGYTF.

This chain links TRBV27 with TRBJ2-7; the D call may be TRBD1 or TRBD2 (6 bases each). V lost 4 bases to trimming and J lost 7 bases, with 14 bases between them. CDR1 is MNHEY, CDR2 SMNVEV, per germline (reference sequence). This CDR3 region has 13 residues. The CDR3 sequence is CASSSVQGGEQYF. DNA of the CDR3: TGTGCCAGCAGTTCAGTACAGGGAGGTGAGCAGTACTTC.

V usage is TRBV4-3 and J usage is TRBJ2-3, with TRBD1 as a possible D gene (6 bases). Trimming stripped 3 bases from V and 0 bases from J, with 13 bases between. CDR3 length: 16 residues. Germline CDR1 reads LGHNA; CDR2 reads YSLEER. In nucleotides, the CDR3 is TGCGCCAGCAGCCATGAACAGGGAAGGAGCACAGATACGCAGTATTTT. This translates into CASSHEQGRSTDTQYF.

The chain employs TRBV7-2 and TRBJ2-5; D is perhaps TRBD1 (6 bases). TRBJ2-7 explains the end of the DNA better; the J call may be wrong. Germline loops: CDR1 SGHTA, CDR2 FQGNSA. The CDR3 sequence is 15 residues long. This CDR3 is CASSGTGTPTYEQYF. As DNA, the CDR3 is TGTGCCAGCAGCGGAACGGGGACACCGACCTACGAGCAGTACTTC.

The chain couples TRBV20-1 to TRBJ2-6; the D gene could be TRBD1 or TRBD2 (6 bases each). Trimming removed 1 base from V and 4 bases from J, with 11 bases in between. The CDR3 spans 15 residues. Germline CDR1 and CDR2: DFQATT and SNEGSKA (reference sequence). CDR3 sequence reads: CSARVGGSGANVLTF. The CDR3 DNA reads as TGCAGTGCTAGAGTAGGGGGGTCAGGGGCCAACGTCCTGACTTTC.

This clonotype was found a few times. The chain has TRBV6-6 and TRBJ2-7; the D gene is possibly TRBD2 (7 bases). Deletions cut 1 base from V and 6 bases from J, with 16 bases between. The germline V gene encodes CDR1 MNHNY and CDR2 SVGAGI (reference sequence). There are 15 residues in the CDR3. This CDR3 is CASSYWGLRGGEQYF. CDR3 bases: TGTGCCAGCAGTTACTGGGGGCTTAGGGGGGGCGAGCAGTACTTC.

This clonotype was recorded at least ten times. V usage is TRBV29-1 and J usage is TRBJ2-5; D is uncertain. V gave up 0 bases and J gave up 2 bases, with 7 bases separating them. This CDR3 region has 13 residues. Looked up from germline, CDR1 is SQVTM and CDR2 is ANQGSEA. The CDR3 DNA is TGCAGCGTTGAAGATCGTGGGCAAGAGACCCAGTACTTC. Protein: CSVEDRGQETQYF.